What follows describes a single T cell receptor beta chain. Its target is unknown. Measured with immunoSEQ multiplex PCR; TCRdb has only the in-frame clones, and not every one. The sample holds roughly 180,000 clones; roughly 92% are singletons and the top ten take about 0.6%. Trimming stripped 3 bases from V and 1 base from J, with 13 bases between. The CDR3 sequence is 15 residues long. Germline CDR1 SQVTM, CDR2 ANQGSEA. The data derive from a study of T cell responses to AZD1222 COVID-19 vaccine. General study results and limits: Unmutated variant regions are reportedly the target of nearly half of TCRs that are spike-specific.

The TCR was taken from an adult in good health. This chain joins TRBV29-1 and TRBJ2-1, with D perhaps matching TRBD1 (6 bases). The sample in question was peripheral blood, obtained on day 0 of AZD1222 vaccination. CDR3 nucleotides: TGCAGCGTTGACGATTCAGGGACATCCTACAATGAGCAGTTCTTC. Translation gives CSVDDSGTSYNEQFF.